Sequencing of this T cell receptor beta chain was carried out in a study of blood T cell repertoires in COVID-19. The repertoire was sequenced with immunoSEQ multiplex PCR; TCRdb's copy has only in-frame clones and lacks some. This sample has tens of thousands of clones; around 87% occur once, and the top ten carry over 0.8%. Specimen: peripheral blood. This clonotype was obtained from a man in his 70s with acute or convalescent COVID-19.

This chain's CDR3 is CASAPAMNTEAFF. The CDR3 DNA reads as TGTGCCAGCGCGCCCGCCATGAACACTGAAGCTTTCTTT. J is TRBJ1-1 and V is TRBV25-1, with D unclear. The CDR3 runs 13 residues. Trimming took 8 bases from V and 0 from J, leaving 10 bases between them. Germline V CDR1 and CDR2: MGHDK, SYGVNS. Full variable domain (missing parts from reference TRBV25-1 and TRBJ1-1): EADIYQTPRYLVIGTGKKITLECSQTMGHDKMYWYQQDPGMELHLIHYSYGVNSTEKGDLSSESTVSRIRTEHFPLTLESARPSHTSQYLCASAPAMNTEAFFGQGTRLTVV.